The 21 T cell receptor beta chains in this list originate from one sample, sequenced in a study of T cell changes during pregnancy in multiple sclerosis. Clones were sequenced by immunoSEQ multiplex PCR, and TCRdb holds only the in-frame ones, with some missing. The data hold about 40,000 clones, with roughly 94% observed a single time. Sequencing was performed on peripheral blood, taken in the third trimester of pregnancy. The receptors stem from a female donor with multiple sclerosis, enrolled in a pregnancy study.

The chain combines TRBV9 with TRBJ2-7; 11 nucleotides align to TRBD2. J was trimmed by 2 bases and V by 3 bases; bases with no gene match: 4. Per the germline V gene, CDR1 is SGDLS and CDR2 is YYNGEE. This CDR3 contains 15 residues. The CDR3 reads CASSDGTSGTYEQYF. The CDR3 coding sequence is TGTGCCAGCAGCGATGGGACTAGCGGCACCTACGAGCAGTACTTC.

This chain joins TRBV9 and TRBJ1-1; D is perhaps TRBD1 (6 bases). Per germline, CDR1 SGDLS and CDR2 YYNGEE. The CDR3 contains 15 residues. The V gene lost 2 bases and the J gene lost 1 base, with 12 bases spanning the gap. CDR3 in amino acids: CASSVDEQGNTEAFF. CDR3 coding DNA: TGTGCCAGCAGCGTCGATGAACAGGGGAACACTGAAGCTTTCTTT.

The chain links TRBV20-1 to TRBJ1-4, with TRBD1 matching 7 bases. The CDR3 is 11 amino acids. V dropped 6 bases and J dropped 8; count of bases not matched to a gene: 3. Germline CDR1 and CDR2: DFQATT and SNEGSKA (reference sequence). The CDR3 DNA is TGCAGTGCGCAGGGGGGAGAAAAACTGTTTTTT. Translating it yields CSAQGGEKLFF.

The CDR3 here is CASSIEGARASAPGGYTF. The CDR3 DNA is TGTGCCAGTAGTATAGAGGGGGCCAGGGCTTCAGCTCCTGGTGGCTACACCTTC. The chain uses TRBV19 and TRBJ1-2, with D possibly TRBD1 on 6 matching bases. The CDR3 is made up of 18 amino acids. Germline V gene data show CDR1 as LNHDA and CDR2 as SQIVND (reference sequence). Trimming left V 0 bases short and J 7 bases short, with 24 bases between.

This sequence joins TRBV27 and TRBJ1-1; D unclear. Germline V gene sequence: CDR1 MNHEY, CDR2 SMNVEV (reference sequence). Trimming shortened V by 5 bases and J by 5 bases, and 12 bases separated the two germline ends. The CDR3 is made up of 13 amino acids. The CDR3 protein is CASSPYGRTEAFF. For the CDR3, the DNA is TGTGCCAGCAGTCCCTACGGGAGGACTGAAGCTTTCTTT.

The rearrangement joins TRBV21-1 to TRBJ2-7; the table calls TRBD2, which could not be checked here. TRBV21-1 is shown as a pseudogene. The CDR3 loop spans 16 amino acids. The CDR3 reads CASSKWYEESSYEQYF. The CDR3 bases are TGTGCCAGCAGCAAATGGTATGAAGAGAGCTCCTACGAGCAGTACTTC.

The gene calls are TRBV7-6 and TRBJ2-7; a weak D match, TRBD2 (5 bases). The germline gives CDR1 SGHVS, CDR2 FNYEAQ. The germline V and J ends were trimmed by 2 bases and 3 bases, with 17 bases remaining between them. The CDR3 contains 16 residues. The CDR3, as DNA: TGTGCCAGCAGCTTAAATACCCCGGGGATAGGCTACGAGCAGTACTTC. It codes for CASSLNTPGIGYEQYF.

The chain couples TRBV7-9 to TRBJ2-7; TRBD1 matches 9 bases. Germline V gene data show CDR1 as SEHNR and CDR2 as FQNEAQ (reference sequence). V lost 3 bases, J lost 7 bases, and 10 bases stayed unmatched. The CDR3 has 15 residues. The CDR3: CASSFRTGGLWEQYF. CDR3 nucleotides: TGTGCCAGCAGCTTTCGCACAGGGGGCCTTTGGGAGCAGTACTTC.

The chain is built from TRBV19 and TRBJ2-3; no definite D call. V was cut by 4 bases and J by 6 bases, with 5 bases left in between. CDR1 and CDR2 (germline): LNHDA, SQIVND (reference sequence). The CDR3 runs 11 residues. The CDR3 DNA sequence: TGTGCCAGTAGTACAGGTGATACGCAGTATTTT. This translates into CASSTGDTQYF. The full variable domain, rest sourced from reference TRBV19 and TRBJ2-3, is DGGITQSPKYLFRKEGQNVTLSCEQNLNHDAMYWYRQDPGQGLRLIYYSQIVNDFQKGDIAEGYSVSREKKESFPLTVTSAQKNPTAFYLCASSTGDTQYFGPGTRLTVL.

The rearrangement joins TRBV5-5 to TRBJ1-5, with TRBD1 as a possible D gene (5 bases). The CDR3 is made up of 15 amino acids. V was shortened by 2 bases and J by 0 bases, with 9 bases between the two germline ends. Per the germline V gene, CDR1 is SGHKS and CDR2 is YYEKEE (reference sequence). CDR3 nucleotide sequence: TGTGCCAGCAGCTTCGCGACAGATAGCAATCAGCCCCAGCATTTT. It is translated as CASSFATDSNQPQHF. The complete variable domain, with remaining parts taken from reference TRBV5-5 and TRBJ1-5, reads DAGVTQSPTHLIKTRGQQVTLRCSPISGHKSVSWYQQVLGQGPQFIFQYYEKEERGRGNFPDRFSARQFPNYSSELNVNALLLGDSALYLCASSFATDSNQPQHFGDGTRLSIL.

The chain uses TRBV11-3 and TRBJ2-6; D perhaps matches TRBD1 (6 bases). This CDR3 spans 16 amino acids. Between the trimmed V and J ends, which lost 3 bases and 2 bases, there was a span of 11 bases. Germline CDR1 and CDR2: SGHNT and YENEEA. CDR3 DNA: TGTGCCAGCAGCTTCGGACAGCTGCCTGGGGCCAACGTCCTGACTTTC. This translates into CASSFGQLPGANVLTF.

This clone was seen a single time. The chain couples TRBV7-9 to TRBJ2-7; weak D call: TRBD2 (5 bases). The V gene's germline CDR1 is SEHNR and CDR2 FQNEAQ (reference sequence). CDR3 length equals 14 residues. Between the trimmed V and J ends, which lost 5 bases and 2 bases, there was a span of 13 bases. The chain's CDR3 is CASSQAGSAYEQYF. The CDR3 bases are TGTGCCAGCAGCCAGGCTGGGAGTGCCTACGAGCAGTACTTC.

The V and J genes are TRBV7-3 and TRBJ2-6, with D maybe TRBD1 (5 bases). The CDR3 length is 16 residues. In germline, CDR1 is SGHTA, CDR2 FQGTGA. Trimming removed 0 bases at V and 2 bases at J, with 8 bases between. Written as DNA, the CDR3 is TGTGCCAGCAGCTTAACGACAGCCACTGGGGCCAACGTCCTGACTTTC. Protein product: CASSLTTATGANVLTF.

The table lists this clone with a count of one. The rearrangement links TRBV2 to TRBJ2-4, with 9 positions matching TRBD2. Germline lookup yields CDR1 SNHLY and CDR2 FYNNEI. The CDR3 runs to 16 residues. The J segment lost 5 bases and the V segment lost 7 bases, leaving 12 bases of the junction unmatched. This chain's CDR3 is CASTLLAGRGENIQYF. For the CDR3, the DNA is TGTGCCAGCACCCTTCTAGCGGGGAGGGGGGAAAACATTCAGTACTTC.

The rearrangement uses TRBV2 and TRBJ1-6, with 7 bases that match TRBD1. In germline, CDR1 is SNHLY, CDR2 FYNNEI. Trimming cost V 4 bases and J 7 bases; bases outside gene matches: 4. The length of the CDR3 is 14 residues. As DNA, the CDR3 is TGTGCCAGCAGTGTTGGGGACAGAAATTCACCCCTCCACTTT. Residues: CASSVGDRNSPLHF.

This rearrangement joins TRBV7-9 to TRBJ2-7, with 8 bases fitting TRBD2. J gave up 1 base and V 4 bases, and 3 bases lay outside the gene matches. The CDR3 consists of 14 residues. Germline CDR1 is SEHNR and CDR2 is FQNEAQ (reference sequence). The CDR3 protein is CASSSTSGSYEQYF. In DNA form, the CDR3 reads TGTGCCAGCAGCTCCACTAGCGGTTCCTACGAGCAGTACTTC.

This chain uses TRBV4-1 with TRBJ1-1; D is undetermined. This CDR3 spans 14 amino acids. Germline loops: CDR1 MGHRA, CDR2 YSYEKL. The V and J ends lost 0 bases and 1 base respectively, with 6 bases between them. The CDR3 DNA reads as TGCGCCAGCAGCCAAGATGCAGGGAACACTGAAGCTTTCTTT. It specifies CASSQDAGNTEAFF.

The V call is TRBV19, the J call TRBJ2-1; the match to TRBD2 covers 7 bases. Germline assignment: CDR1 LNHDA and CDR2 SQIVND (reference sequence). Losses at the gene ends were 3 bases for V and 9 bases for J; bases not matched to a gene: 5. This CDR3 has 13 residues. CDR3 protein: CASSIRGDGEQFF. Written as DNA, the CDR3 is TGTGCCAGTAGTATTCGGGGGGACGGTGAGCAGTTCTTC.

This clone showed up just once. The chain carries TRBV5-4 and TRBJ1-1, with 8 positions matching TRBD1. The CDR3 covers 15 residues. V was clipped by 4 bases and J by 5 bases; unmatched bases: 10. Germline CDR1 reads SGHNT; CDR2 reads YYREEE (reference sequence). CDR3 nucleotides: TGTGCCAGCAGCCCCTGGACAGGGAGGGGTACTGAAGCTTTCTTT. Residues: CASSPWTGRGTEAFF.

The rearrangement joins TRBV20-1 to TRBJ2-1, with unresolved D. The germline V gene has CDR1 DFQATT and CDR2 SNEGSKA (reference sequence). The CDR3 is 11 residues long. V lost 5 bases to trimming and J lost 9 bases, with 11 bases between them. In nucleotides, the CDR3 is TGCAGTGCTGCGCCTCCAACTGAGCAGTTCTTC. This gives the protein CSAAPPTEQFF.

J is TRBJ1-5 and V is TRBV2, with 11 bases fitting TRBD1. V shed 6 bases and J 0 bases; nucleotides not matched to a gene: 10. Germline V gives CDR1 SNHLY, CDR2 FYNNEI. There are 18 residues in the CDR3. The CDR3 protein is CASRAPGQGVSSNQPQHF. DNA for the CDR3: TGTGCCAGCAGGGCCCCGGGACAGGGGGTCTCTAGCAATCAGCCCCAGCATTTT.